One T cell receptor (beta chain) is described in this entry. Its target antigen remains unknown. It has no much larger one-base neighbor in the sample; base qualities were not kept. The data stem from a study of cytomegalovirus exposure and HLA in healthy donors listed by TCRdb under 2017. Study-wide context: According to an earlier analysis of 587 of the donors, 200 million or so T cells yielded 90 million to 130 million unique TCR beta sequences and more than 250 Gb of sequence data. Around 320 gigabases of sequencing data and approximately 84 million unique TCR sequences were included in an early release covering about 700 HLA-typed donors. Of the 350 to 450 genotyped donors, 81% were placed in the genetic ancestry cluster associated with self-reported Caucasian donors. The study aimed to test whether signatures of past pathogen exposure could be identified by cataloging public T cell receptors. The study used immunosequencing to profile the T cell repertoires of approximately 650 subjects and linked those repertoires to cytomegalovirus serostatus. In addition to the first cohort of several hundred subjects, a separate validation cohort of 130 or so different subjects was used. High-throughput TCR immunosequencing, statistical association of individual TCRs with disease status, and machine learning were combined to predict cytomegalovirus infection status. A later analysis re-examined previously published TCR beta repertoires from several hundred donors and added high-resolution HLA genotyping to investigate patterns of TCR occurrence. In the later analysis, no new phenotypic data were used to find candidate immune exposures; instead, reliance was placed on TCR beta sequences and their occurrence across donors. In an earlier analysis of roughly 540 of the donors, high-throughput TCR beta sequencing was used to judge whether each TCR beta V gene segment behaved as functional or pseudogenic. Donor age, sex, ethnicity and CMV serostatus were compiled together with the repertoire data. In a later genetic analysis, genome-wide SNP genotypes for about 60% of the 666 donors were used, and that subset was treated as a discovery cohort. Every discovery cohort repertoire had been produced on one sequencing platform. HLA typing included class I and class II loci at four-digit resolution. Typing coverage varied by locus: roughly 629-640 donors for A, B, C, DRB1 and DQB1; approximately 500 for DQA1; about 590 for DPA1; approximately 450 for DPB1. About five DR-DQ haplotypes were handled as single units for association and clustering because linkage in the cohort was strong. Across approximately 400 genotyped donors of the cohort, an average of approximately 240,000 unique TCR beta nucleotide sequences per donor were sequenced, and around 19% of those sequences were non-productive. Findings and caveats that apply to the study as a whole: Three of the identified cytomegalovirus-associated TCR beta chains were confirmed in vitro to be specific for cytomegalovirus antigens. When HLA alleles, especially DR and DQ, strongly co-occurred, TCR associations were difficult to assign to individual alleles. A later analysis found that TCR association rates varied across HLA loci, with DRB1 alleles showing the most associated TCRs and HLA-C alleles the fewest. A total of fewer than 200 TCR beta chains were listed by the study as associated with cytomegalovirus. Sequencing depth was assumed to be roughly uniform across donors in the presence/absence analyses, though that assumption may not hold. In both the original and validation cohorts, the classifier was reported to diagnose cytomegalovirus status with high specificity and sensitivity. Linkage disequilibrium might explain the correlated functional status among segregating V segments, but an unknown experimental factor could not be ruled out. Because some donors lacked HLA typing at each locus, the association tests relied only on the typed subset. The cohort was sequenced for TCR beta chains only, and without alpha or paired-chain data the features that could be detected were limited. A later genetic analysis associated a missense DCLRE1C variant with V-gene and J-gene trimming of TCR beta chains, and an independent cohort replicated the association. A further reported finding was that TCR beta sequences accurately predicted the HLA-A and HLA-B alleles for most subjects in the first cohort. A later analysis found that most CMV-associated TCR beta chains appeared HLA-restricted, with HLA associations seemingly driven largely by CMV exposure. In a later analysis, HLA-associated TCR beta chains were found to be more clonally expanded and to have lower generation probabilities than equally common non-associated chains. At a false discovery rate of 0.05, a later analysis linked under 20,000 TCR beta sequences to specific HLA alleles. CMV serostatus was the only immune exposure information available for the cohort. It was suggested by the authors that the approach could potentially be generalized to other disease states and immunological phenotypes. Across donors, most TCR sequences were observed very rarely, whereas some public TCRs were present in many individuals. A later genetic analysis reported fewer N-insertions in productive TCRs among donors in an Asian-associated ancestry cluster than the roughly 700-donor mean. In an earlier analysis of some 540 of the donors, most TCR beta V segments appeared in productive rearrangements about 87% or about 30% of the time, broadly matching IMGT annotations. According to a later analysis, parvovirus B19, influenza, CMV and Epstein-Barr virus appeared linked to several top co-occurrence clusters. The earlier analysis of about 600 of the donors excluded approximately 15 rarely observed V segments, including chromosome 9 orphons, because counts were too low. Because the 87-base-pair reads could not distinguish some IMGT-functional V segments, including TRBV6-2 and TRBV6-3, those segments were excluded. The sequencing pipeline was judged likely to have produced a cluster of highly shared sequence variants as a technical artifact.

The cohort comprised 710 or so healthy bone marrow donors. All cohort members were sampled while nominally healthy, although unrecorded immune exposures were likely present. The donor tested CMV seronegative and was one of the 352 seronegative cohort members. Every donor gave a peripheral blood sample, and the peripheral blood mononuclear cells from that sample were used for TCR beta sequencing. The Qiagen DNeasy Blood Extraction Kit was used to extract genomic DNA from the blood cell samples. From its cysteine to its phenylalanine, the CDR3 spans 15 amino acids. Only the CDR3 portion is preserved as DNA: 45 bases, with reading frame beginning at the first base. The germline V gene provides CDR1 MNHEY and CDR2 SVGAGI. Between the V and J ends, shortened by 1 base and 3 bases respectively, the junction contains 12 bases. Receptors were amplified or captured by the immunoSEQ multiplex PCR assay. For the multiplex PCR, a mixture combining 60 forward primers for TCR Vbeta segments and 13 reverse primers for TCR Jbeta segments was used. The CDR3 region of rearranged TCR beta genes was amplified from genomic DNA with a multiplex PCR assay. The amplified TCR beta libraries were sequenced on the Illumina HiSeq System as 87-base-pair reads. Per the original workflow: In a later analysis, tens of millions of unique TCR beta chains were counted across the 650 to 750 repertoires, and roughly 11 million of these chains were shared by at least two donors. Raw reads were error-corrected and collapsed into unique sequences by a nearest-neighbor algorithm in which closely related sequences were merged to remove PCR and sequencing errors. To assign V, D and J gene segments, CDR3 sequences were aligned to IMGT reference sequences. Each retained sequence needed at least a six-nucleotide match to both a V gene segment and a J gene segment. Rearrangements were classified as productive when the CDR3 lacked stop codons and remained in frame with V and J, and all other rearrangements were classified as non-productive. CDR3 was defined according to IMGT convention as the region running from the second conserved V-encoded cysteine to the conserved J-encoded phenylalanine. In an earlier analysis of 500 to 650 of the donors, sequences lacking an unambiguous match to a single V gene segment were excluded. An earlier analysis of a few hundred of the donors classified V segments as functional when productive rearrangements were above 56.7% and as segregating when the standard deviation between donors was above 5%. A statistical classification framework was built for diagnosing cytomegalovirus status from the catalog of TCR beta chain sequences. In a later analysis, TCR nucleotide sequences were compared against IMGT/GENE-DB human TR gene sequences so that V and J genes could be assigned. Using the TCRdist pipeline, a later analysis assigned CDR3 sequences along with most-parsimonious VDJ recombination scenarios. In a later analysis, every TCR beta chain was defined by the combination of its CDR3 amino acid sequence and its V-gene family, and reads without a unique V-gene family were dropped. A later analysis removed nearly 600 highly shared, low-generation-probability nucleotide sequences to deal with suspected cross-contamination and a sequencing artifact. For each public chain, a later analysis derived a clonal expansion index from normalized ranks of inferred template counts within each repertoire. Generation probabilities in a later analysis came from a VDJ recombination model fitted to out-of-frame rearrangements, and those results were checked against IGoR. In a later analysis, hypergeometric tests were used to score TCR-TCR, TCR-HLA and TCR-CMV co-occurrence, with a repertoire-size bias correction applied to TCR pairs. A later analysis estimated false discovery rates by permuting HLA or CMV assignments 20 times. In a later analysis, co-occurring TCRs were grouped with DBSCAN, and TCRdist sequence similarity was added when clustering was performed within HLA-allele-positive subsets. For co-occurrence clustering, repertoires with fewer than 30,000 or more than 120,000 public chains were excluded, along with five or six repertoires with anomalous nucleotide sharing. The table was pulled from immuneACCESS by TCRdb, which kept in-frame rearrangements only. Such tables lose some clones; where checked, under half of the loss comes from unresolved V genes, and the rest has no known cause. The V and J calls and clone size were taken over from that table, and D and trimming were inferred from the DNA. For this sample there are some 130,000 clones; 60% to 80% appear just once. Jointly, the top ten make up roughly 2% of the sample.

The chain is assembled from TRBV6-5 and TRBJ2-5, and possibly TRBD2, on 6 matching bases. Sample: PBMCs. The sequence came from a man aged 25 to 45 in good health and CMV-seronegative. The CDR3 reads CASSYLADPKETQYF. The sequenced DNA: TGTGCCAGCAGTTACTTAGCGGATCCGAAAGAGACCCAGTACTTC.